This T cell receptor beta chain was sequenced in a study of shared clonotypes between healthy human individuals. CDR3 length: 15 amino acids. The V end lost 1 base, the J end lost 4 bases, and 14 bases lay between the germline ends. The germline gives CDR1 LNHDA, CDR2 SQIVND (reference sequence). TCRdb's copy holds only in-frame clones and misses some; the assay was immunoSEQ multiplex PCR. The data show 950,000 to 1,100,000 clones, 70% to 80% seen once. The V gene is TRBV19, the J gene TRBJ2-7, with a possible D match to TRBD2 (6 bases). The material sequenced was memory CD4+ T cells from PBMCs. The subset was: CD45RA-negative fraction. This receptor was taken from a man aged 18 to 29 in good health. Some clones in this sample may be carry-over from other donors' samples. CDR3 in DNA: TGTGCCAGTAGTATAGGTGGAGGAGGGGTTTACGAGCAGTACTTC. Encoded protein: CASSIGGGGVYEQYF.